Presented here are 2 T cell receptor beta chains from one specimen sequenced in a study of cytomegalovirus exposure and HLA in healthy donors listed by TCRdb under 2017. Libraries were constructed by the immunoSEQ multiplex PCR assay. A mixture of 60 forward primers for TCR Vbeta segments and 13 reverse primers for TCR Jbeta segments was used in the multiplex PCR. The table comes from immuneACCESS by way of TCRdb, which keeps in-frame sequences with V and J called. Part of the clones is missing from these tables; in studies checked, under half for an unresolved V gene and the rest for unknown reasons. Present in this sample are some 190,000 clones, roughly 8.7% of which were seen just once. The biggest ten clones account for approximately 1.4% of the sample. The sample comprised PBMCs. The origin of the receptors is a young woman in good health and CMV-seropositive.

V and J are TRBV4-1 and TRBJ1-2; D perhaps matches TRBD1 (6 bases). Germline-derived CDR1 and CDR2 are MGHRA and YSYEKL. Trimming pared 1 base from V and 2 bases from J, leaving 17 bases between. The CDR3 extends over 17 amino acids. This chain's CDR3 is CASSQGITGSGNYGYTF. CDR3 bases: TGCGCCAGCAGCCAAGGGATAACAGGGAGTGGAAACTATGGCTACACCTTC.

The table lists this clone with a few counts. The J gene is TRBJ1-1, the V gene TRBV2; TRBD1 matches 8 bases. The V and J ends lost 8 bases and 5 bases, in that order; junction bases with no gene match: 10. CDR3 size: 14 residues. In germline, CDR1 is SNHLY, CDR2 FYNNEI. CDR3 sequence: CASVDRGGKTEAFF. DNA of the CDR3: TGTGCCAGCGTAGACAGGGGCGGTAAAACTGAAGCTTTCTTT.